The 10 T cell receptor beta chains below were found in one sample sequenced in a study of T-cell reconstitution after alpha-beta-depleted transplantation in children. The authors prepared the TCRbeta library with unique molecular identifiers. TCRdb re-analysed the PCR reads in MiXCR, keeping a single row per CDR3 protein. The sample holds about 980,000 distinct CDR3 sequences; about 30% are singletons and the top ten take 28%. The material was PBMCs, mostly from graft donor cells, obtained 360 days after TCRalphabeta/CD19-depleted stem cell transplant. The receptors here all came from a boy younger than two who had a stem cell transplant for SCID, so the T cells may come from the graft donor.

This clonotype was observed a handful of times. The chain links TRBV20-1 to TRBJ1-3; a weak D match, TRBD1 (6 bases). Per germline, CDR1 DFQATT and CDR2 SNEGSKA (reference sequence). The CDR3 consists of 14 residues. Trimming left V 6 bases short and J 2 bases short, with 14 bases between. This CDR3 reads CSAQGGTAGNTIYF. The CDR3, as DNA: TGCAGTGCCCAAGGGGGGACGGCTGGAAACACCATATATTTT.

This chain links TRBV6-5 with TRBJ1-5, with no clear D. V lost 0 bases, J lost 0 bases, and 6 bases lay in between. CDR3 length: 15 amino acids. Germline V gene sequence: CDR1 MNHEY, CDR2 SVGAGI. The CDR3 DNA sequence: TGTGCCAGCAGTTACTCGAGCCTTAGCAATCAGCCCCAGCATTTT. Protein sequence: CASSYSSLSNQPQHF.

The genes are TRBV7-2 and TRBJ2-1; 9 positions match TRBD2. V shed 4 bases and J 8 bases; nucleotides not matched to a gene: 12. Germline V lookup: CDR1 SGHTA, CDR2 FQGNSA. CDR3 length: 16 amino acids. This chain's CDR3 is CASSSGRGGPKDEQFF. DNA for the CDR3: TGTGCCAGCAGCTCTGGGCGGGGGGGGCCGAAGGATGAGCAGTTCTTC.

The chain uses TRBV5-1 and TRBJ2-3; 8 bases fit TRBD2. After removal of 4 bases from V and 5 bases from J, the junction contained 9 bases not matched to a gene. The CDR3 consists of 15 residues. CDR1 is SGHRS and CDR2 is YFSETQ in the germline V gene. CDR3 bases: TGCGCCAGCAGCATCTTCGGGGGGGTTGGAGATACGCAGTATTTT. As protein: CASSIFGGVGDTQYF.

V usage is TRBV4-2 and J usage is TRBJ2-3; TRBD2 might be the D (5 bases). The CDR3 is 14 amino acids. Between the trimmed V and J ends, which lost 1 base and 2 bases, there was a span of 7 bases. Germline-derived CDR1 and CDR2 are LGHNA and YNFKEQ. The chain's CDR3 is CASSQAGYTDTQYF. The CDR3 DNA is TGTGCCAGCAGCCAAGCGGGGTACACAGATACGCAGTATTTT.

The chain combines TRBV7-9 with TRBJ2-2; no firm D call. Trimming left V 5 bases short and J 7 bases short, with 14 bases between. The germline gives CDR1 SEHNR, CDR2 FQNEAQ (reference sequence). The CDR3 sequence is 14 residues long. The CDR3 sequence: CASSPLNANGELFF. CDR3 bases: TGTGCCAGCAGCCCCTTGAATGCCAACGGGGAGCTGTTTTTT.

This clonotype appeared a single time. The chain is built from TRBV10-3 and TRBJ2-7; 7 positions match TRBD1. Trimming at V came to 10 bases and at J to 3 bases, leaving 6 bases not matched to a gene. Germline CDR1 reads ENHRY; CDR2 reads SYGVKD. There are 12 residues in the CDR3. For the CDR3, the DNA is TGTGCCACCGGGACAGAGCTCTACGAGCAGTACTTC. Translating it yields CATGTELYEQYF.

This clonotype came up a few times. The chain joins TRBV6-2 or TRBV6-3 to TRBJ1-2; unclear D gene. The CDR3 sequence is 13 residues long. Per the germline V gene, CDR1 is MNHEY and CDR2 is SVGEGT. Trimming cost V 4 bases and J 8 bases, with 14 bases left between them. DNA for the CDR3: TGTGCCAGCAGTTTGTTTGCCCTGGGCGGCTACACCTTC. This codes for CASSLFALGGYTF.

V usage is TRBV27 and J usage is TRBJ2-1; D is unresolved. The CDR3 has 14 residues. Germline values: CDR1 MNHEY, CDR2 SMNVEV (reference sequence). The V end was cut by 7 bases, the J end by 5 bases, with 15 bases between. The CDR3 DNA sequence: TGTGCCAGCAATCGGCTATTTGGGCACAATGAGCAGTTCTTC. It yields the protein CASNRLFGHNEQFF.

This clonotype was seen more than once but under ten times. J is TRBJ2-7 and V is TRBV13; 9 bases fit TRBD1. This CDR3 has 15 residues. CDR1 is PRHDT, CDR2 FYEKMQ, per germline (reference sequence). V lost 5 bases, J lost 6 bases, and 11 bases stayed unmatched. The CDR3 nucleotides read TGTGCCAGCAGCCCGGAAGGGACAGGGAGTGGCGAGCAGTACTTC. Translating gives CASSPEGTGSGEQYF. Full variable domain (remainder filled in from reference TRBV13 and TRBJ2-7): AAGVIQSPRHLIKEKRETATLKCYPIPRHDTVYWYQQGPGQDPQFLISFYEKMQSDKGSIPDRFSAQQFSDYHSELNMSSLELGDSALYFCASSPEGTGSGEQYFGPGTRLTVT.